This TCR beta chain comes out of a study of blood T cell repertoires in COVID-19. The CDR3 is made up of 14 amino acids. Trimming pared 5 bases from V and 13 bases from J, leaving 23 bases between. Germline-derived CDR1 and CDR2 are LNHDA and SQIVND (reference sequence). Here immunoSEQ multiplex PCR was the method, and the copy in TCRdb shows in-frame clones only, minus some. The sample records approximately 140,000 clones, about 85% being singletons. The chain combines TRBV19 with TRBJ1-2; D might be TRBD1 (5 bases). The receptor's source is a human donor with COVID-19, enrolled during active disease. The donor label of this sample is uncertain. The material sequenced was peripheral blood. The CDR3 DNA reads as TGTGCCAGTAGTCTACCGGGACTTCGGGACTGGGTCACCTTC. This codes for CASSLPGLRDWVTF.